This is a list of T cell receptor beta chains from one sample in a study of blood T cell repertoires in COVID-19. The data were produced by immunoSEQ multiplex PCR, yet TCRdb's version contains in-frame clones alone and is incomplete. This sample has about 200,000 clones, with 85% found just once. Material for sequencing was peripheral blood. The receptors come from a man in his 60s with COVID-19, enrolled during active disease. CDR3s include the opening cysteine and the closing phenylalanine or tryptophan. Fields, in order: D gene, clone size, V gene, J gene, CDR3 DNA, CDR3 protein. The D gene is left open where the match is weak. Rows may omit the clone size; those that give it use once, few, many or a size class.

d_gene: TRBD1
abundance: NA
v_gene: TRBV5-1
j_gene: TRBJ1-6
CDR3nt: TGCGCCAGCAGCTTGGGACAGGGGCCTGTACCCCTCCACTTT
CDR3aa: CASSLGQGPVPLHF

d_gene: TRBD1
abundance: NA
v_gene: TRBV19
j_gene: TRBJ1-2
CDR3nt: TGTGCCAGTACCTTTTCGGACAGGCCCTCTGGCTACACCTTC
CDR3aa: CASTFSDRPSGYTF

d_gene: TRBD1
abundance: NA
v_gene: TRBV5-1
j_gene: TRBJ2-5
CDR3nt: TGCGCCAGCAGCATAAATGACAGGGATCGGGAGACCCAGTACTTC
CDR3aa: CASSINDRDRETQYF

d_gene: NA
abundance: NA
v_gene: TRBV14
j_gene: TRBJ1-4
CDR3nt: TGTGCCAGCAGCCGATCCGGGTCCGAAAAACTGTTTTTT
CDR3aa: CASSRSGSEKLFF

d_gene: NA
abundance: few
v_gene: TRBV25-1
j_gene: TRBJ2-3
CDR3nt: TGTGCCAGCTCCTTAGACAGGCCTAGCACAGATACGCAGTATTTT
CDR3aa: CASSLDRPSTDTQYF

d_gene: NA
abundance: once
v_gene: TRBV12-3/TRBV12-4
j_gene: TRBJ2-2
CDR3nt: TGTGCCAGCACGGCGAACACCGGGGAGCTGTTTTTT
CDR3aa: CASTANTGELFF

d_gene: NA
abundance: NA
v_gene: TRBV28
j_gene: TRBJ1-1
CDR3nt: TGTGCCAGCAGTTTCAGGCTGAACACTGAAGCTTTCTTT
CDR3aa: CASSFRLNTEAFF

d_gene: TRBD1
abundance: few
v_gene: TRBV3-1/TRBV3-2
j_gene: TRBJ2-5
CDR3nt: TGTGCCAGCAGCCCCGGACAGGGGTCAGAGACCCAGTACTTC
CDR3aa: CASSPGQGSETQYF

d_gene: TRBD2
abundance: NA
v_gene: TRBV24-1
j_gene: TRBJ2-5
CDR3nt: TGTGCCACCAGTGATCCACTAGCGGACCAAGAGACCCAGTACTTC
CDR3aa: CATSDPLADQETQYF

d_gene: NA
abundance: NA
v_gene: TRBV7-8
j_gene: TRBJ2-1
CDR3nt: TGTGCCAGCAGCCCCCTTGAGGAGCAGTTCTTC
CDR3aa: CASSPLEEQFF

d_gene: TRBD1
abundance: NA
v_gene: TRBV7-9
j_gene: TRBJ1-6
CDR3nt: TGTGCCAGCAGCGGACAGGGGGATCATTCACCCCTCCACTTT
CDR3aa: CASSGQGDHSPLHF

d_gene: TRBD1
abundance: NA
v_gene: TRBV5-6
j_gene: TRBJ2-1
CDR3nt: TGTGCCAGCAGCTCGGCGACAGGGGGCTCTTACAATGAGCAGTTCTTC
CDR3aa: CASSSATGGSYNEQFF

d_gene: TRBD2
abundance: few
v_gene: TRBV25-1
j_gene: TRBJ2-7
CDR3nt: TGTGCCAGCGCCAGACTAGCGGGGCCCGGGGACGAGCAGTACTTC
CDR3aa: CASARLAGPGDEQYF

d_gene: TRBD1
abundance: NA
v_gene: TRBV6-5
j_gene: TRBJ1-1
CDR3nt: TGTGCCAGCAGTACAGGGGTGGGTGAAGCTTTCTTT
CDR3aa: CASSTGVGEAFF

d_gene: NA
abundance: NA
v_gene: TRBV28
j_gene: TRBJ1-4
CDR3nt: TGTGCCAGCATCGACGGGGGGCCGAATGAAAAACTGTTTTTT
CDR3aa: CASIDGGPNEKLFF

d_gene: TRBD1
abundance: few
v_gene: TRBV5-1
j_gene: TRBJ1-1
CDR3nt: TGCGCCAGCAGCACAGGGGTCACCCCCGAAACTGAAGCTTTCTTT
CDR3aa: CASSTGVTPETEAFF

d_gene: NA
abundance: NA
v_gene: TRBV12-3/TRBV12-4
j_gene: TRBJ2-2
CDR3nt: TGTGCCAGCAGTGGGAGTAGAACCGGGGAGCTGTTTTTT
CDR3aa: CASSGSRTGELFF

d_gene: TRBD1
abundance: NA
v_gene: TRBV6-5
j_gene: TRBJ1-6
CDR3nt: TGTGCCAGCAGGGACAGGGATAATTCACCCCTCCACTTT
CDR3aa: CASRDRDNSPLHF

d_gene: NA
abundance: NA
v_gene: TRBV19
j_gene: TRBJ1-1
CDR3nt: TGTGCCAGTAGTATGGTGTACTTGGACACTGAAGCTTTCTTT
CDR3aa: CASSMVYLDTEAFF

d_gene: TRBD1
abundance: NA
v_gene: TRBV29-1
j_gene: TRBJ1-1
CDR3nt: TGCAGCGTTGCTCGGGGACAGGGGGCCGCGGGAACTGAAGCTTTCTTT
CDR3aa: CSVARGQGAAGTEAFF

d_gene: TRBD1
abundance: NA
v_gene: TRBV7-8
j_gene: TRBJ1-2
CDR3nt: TGTGCCAGCAGCCGAGGGACAGGGGGCGAGTTCCGCTATGGCTACACCTTC
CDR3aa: CASSRGTGGEFRYGYTF

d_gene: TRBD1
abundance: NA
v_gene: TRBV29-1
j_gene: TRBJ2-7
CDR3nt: TGCAGCGTGGCACCTTCGACAGGGGGCGAGCAGTACTTC
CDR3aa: CSVAPSTGGEQYF

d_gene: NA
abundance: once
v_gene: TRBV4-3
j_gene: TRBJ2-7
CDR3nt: TGCGCCAGCAGCCAAGATTATGGTTCAGTCTACGAGCAGTACTTC
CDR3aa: CASSQDYGSVYEQYF

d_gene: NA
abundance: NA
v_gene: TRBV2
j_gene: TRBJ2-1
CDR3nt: TGTGCCAGCAGTGGTAGGGGATCCTACAATGAGCAGTTCTTC
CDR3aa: CASSGRGSYNEQFF

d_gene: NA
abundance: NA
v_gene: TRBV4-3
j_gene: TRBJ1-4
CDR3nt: TGCGCCAGCAGCCAAGAGCGGGGTCTTAATAATGAAAAACTGTTTTTT
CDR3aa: CASSQERGLNNEKLFF

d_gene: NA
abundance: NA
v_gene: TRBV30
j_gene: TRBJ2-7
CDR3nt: TGTGCCTGGAGTGGCAGGGCGGTCCACGAGCAGTACTTC
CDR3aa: CAWSGRAVHEQYF

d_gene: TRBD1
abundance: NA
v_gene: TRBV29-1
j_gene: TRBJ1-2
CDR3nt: TGCAGCGTAGGACAGGGTAACTATGGCTACACCTTC
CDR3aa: CSVGQGNYGYTF

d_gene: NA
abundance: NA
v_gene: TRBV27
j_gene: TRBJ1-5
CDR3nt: TGTGCCAGCAGTCCTCGGGTAAATAATCAGCCCCAGCATTTT
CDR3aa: CASSPRVNNQPQHF

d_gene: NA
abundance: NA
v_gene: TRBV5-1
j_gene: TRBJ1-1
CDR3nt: TGCGCCAGCAGCCTCCAGGGGCGGCTCCAAACTGAAGCTTTCTTT
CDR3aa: CASSLQGRLQTEAFF